These 26 T cell receptor beta chains came from one sample sequenced in a study of monozygotic twins with inflammatory bowel disease. After re-calling the 5' RACE reads, TCRdb lists one entry per CDR3 protein, DNA absent. Across some 160,000 distinct CDR3 sequences, the top ten clones capture around 6.8% of the sample. The sequenced material came from blood. Receptors originate from a human donor with ulcerative colitis or Crohn's disease, or a healthy co-twin of an affected twin (not recorded which).

V usage is TRBV18 and J usage is TRBJ1-2; the TCRdb call, TRBD1, lacks DNA for checking. CDR1 is KGHSH, CDR2 LQKENI, per germline. The CDR3 loop spans 13 amino acids. The CDR3: CASADRADYGYTF. The whole variable domain, filled in from reference TRBV18 and TRBJ1-2, reads NAGVMQNPRHLVRRRGQEARLRCSPMKGHSHVYWYRQLPEEGLKFMVYLQKENIIDESGMPKERFSAEFPKEGPSILRIQQVVRGDSAAYFCASADRADYGYTFGSGTRLTVV.

V gene TRBV5-1 combines with J gene TRBJ2-1; TCRdb picks TRBD2, but there is no DNA to check that call. The CDR3 spans 15 residues. Germline V gene sequence: CDR1 SGHRS, CDR2 YFSETQ. CDR3 residues: CASSAGLVPYNEQFF.

The chain carries TRBV12-3 or TRBV12-4 and TRBJ1-2; TCRdb proposes TRBD1, but this gene call is untestable without DNA. CDR3 size: 16 residues. The CDR3 loop reads CASSLRRTRASYGYTF.

The chain carries TRBV6-5 and TRBJ2-2. CDR3 length equals 16 residues. From germline, CDR1 is MNHEY and CDR2 SVGAGI. CDR3: CASSYVGGVKSGELFF.

This chain joins TRBV18 and TRBJ2-7. Per the germline V gene, CDR1 is KGHSH and CDR2 is LQKENI. The CDR3 runs to 15 residues. This chain's CDR3 is CASSSVESSIYEQYF.

The chain couples TRBV6-5 to TRBJ2-3. The CDR3 spans 12 residues. CDR1 and CDR2 from the germline V gene are MNHEY and SVGAGI. The CDR3 spells CASGAVTDTQYF.

The chain joins TRBV6-1 to TRBJ2-1. The CDR3 is 12 amino acids. CDR1 and CDR2 from the germline V gene are MNHNS and SASEGT. The CDR3 is CASSEATHEQFF.

The CDR3 spells CASSLGRGSGNTIYF. The V gene is TRBV7-8, the J gene TRBJ1-3. Germline V lookup: CDR1 SGHVS, CDR2 FQNEAQ. This CDR3 contains 15 residues.

This CDR3 reads CASSLNGAGEQFF. The chain employs TRBV5-1 and TRBJ2-1; with no DNA, the TCRdb D assignment of TRBD1 cannot be verified. Germline V gives CDR1 SGHRS, CDR2 YFSETQ. The CDR3 is 13 residues long.

J is TRBJ1-2 and V is TRBV20-1. Per the germline V gene, CDR1 is DFQATT and CDR2 is SNEGSKA (reference sequence). This CDR3 region has 13 residues. CDR3 residues: CSASWEALSGYTF.

This chain connects TRBV5-5 to TRBJ1-5; TCRdb selects TRBD1, and the lack of DNA leaves this call unchecked. Germline V lookup: CDR1 SGHKS, CDR2 YYEKEE (reference sequence). The CDR3 runs 15 residues. CDR3 sequence: CASSLPGGPNQPQHF.

The chain joins TRBV10-2 to TRBJ2-3; TCRdb lists TRBD2, though no DNA is available to test this call. The germline V gene encodes CDR1 WSHSY and CDR2 SAAADI. There are 13 residues in the CDR3. The CDR3 loop is CASTSGWADTQYF.

The V call is TRBV7-2, the J call TRBJ2-3; without DNA, the TCRdb call of TRBD2 cannot be checked. The CDR3 has 15 residues. CDR1 SGHTA and CDR2 FQGNSA come from the germline V gene. The CDR3 spells CASSSSGRALDTQYF.

V gene TRBV7-9 combines with J gene TRBJ2-1. The CDR3 length is 11 residues. Germline V gene sequence: CDR1 SEHNR, CDR2 FQNEAQ (reference sequence). CDR3 amino acids: CASRLENEQFF.

V is TRBV20-1 and J is TRBJ1-5. The CDR3 is made up of 16 amino acids. Germline-derived CDR1 and CDR2 are DFQATT and SNEGSKA (reference sequence). CDR3 residues: CSARDRRGFSNQPQHF.

The CDR3 sequence: CATSDSGGETQYF. The V and J genes are TRBV24-1 and TRBJ2-5; with no DNA, the TCRdb D assignment of TRBD1 cannot be verified. Germline values: CDR1 KGHDR, CDR2 SFDVKD. CDR3 length: 13 residues.

The rearrangement joins TRBV5-1 to TRBJ2-5; the TCRdb D gene call, TRBD2, has no DNA to confirm it. The CDR3 is 16 residues long. From germline, CDR1 is SGHRS and CDR2 YFSETQ. CDR3: CASTGVEGWDQETQYF.

The chain recombines TRBV4-3 with TRBJ1-1; TCRdb's D gene call, TRBD1, goes unchecked for lack of DNA. In germline, CDR1 is LGHNA, CDR2 YSLEER. The CDR3 runs 15 residues. The CDR3 reads CASSQAPQANTEAFF.

The V and J genes are TRBV7-2 and TRBJ1-4; the TCRdb call, TRBD1, lacks DNA for checking. The V gene's germline CDR1 is SGHTA and CDR2 FQGNSA. The CDR3 length is 20 residues. CDR3 sequence: CASSRPKTLGPGYSNEKLFF.

The chain links TRBV5-4 to TRBJ2-2; TCRdb calls TRBD2, which cannot be checked without DNA. The germline CDR1 and CDR2 sequences are SGHNT and YYREEE (reference sequence). The CDR3 contains 15 residues. CDR3 sequence: CASSTSGRYTGELFF.

J is TRBJ2-2 and V is TRBV7-2; TCRdb's assignment of TRBD1 cannot be checked, as there is no DNA. There are 15 residues in the CDR3. Per the germline V gene, CDR1 is SGHTA and CDR2 is FQGNSA. The CDR3 is CASSPQPGETGELFF. Variable domain in full (rest from reference TRBV7-2 and TRBJ2-2): GAGVSQSPSNKVTEKGKDVELRCDPISGHTALYWYRQSLGQGLEFLIYFQGNSAPDKSGLPSDRFSAERTGGSVSTLTIQRTQQEDSAVYLCASSPQPGETGELFFGEGSRLTVL.

This rearrangement joins TRBV12-3 or TRBV12-4 to TRBJ1-5. This CDR3 contains 13 residues. This CDR3 is CASSGGTYQPQHF.

The chain joins TRBV6-1 to TRBJ1-5; the D call from TCRdb, TRBD1, cannot be confirmed without DNA. CDR1 and CDR2 (germline): MNHNS, SASEGT. This CDR3 region has 15 residues. The CDR3 loop reads CASSEDGQGGQPQHF.

This sequence joins TRBV11-2 and TRBJ2-4. This CDR3 has 15 residues. Germline V gene sequence: CDR1 SGHAT, CDR2 FQNNGV. This CDR3 is CASSLDHLAKNIQYF.

The gene calls are TRBV27 and TRBJ2-3; the TCRdb D gene call, TRBD1, has no DNA to confirm it. The CDR3 consists of 21 residues. Germline values: CDR1 MNHEY, CDR2 SMNVEV (reference sequence). CDR3 in amino acids: CASSLSRRQRPIRRGTDTQYF.

The rearrangement uses TRBV24-1 and TRBJ2-3; TCRdb reports TRBD2, a call that lacks DNA to check it against. CDR1 is KGHDR, CDR2 SFDVKD, per germline. The CDR3 runs to 15 residues. The chain's CDR3 is CATSDVGEGTDTQYF.